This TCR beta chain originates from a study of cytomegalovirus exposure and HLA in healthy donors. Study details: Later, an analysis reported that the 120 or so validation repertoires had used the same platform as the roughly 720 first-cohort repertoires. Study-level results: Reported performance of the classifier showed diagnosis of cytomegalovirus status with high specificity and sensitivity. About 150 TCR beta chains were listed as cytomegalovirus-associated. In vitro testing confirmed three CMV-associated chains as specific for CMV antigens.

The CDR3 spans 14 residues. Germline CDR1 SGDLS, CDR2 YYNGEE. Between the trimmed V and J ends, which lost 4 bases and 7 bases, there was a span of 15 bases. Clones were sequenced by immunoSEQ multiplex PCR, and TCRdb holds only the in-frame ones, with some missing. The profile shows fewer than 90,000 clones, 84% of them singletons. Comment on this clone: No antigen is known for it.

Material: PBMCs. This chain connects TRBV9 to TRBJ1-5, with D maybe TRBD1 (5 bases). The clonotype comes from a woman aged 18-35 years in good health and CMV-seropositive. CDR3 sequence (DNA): TGTGCCAGCAGCCAACTGGGGGAGGGGCAGCCCCAGCATTTT. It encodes CASSQLGEGQPQHF.